The source of this T cell receptor beta chain is a study of cytomegalovirus exposure and HLA in healthy donors. Primers included in the PCR were 60 Vbeta and 13 Jbeta primers. The repertoire was sequenced with immunoSEQ multiplex PCR; TCRdb's copy has only in-frame clones and lacks some. Found here are around 100,000 clones, approximately 80% of them singletons; the top ten hold about 3.9%. Study findings and constraints: Most of the CMV-associated TCR beta chains (in a later analysis) appeared to be HLA-restricted. A missense DCLRE1C variant was associated with V- and J-gene trimming of TCR beta chains in a later analysis, and an independent cohort replicated the association. As confirmed in vitro, three CMV-associated chains were specific for CMV antigens. Most TCR sequences proved rare, with some public TCRs found in many donors.

This clone was observed once. Its target is unknown. The CDR3 length is 15 residues. Trimming cost V 3 bases and J 3 bases, with 14 bases left between them. From germline, CDR1 is LNHDA and CDR2 SQIVND (reference sequence). The chain couples TRBV19 to TRBJ1-2; TRBD1 might be the D (6 bases). Sequenced material: PBMCs. The source is a woman in her 70s in good health and CMV-seropositive. The CDR3 here is CASSIPGQPHYGYTF. CDR3 bases: TGTGCCAGTAGTATCCCCGGACAGCCGCACTATGGCTACACCTTC.